This section outlines one T cell receptor beta chain sequence together with its context. V lost 0 bases and J 4 bases, leaving 14 bases between the germline ends. Germline V gene data show CDR1 as MNHNS and CDR2 as SASEGT. This CDR3 has 16 residues. Naive CD4+ cells were CD45RA-selected; the remaining cells were memory. The sample is drawn from a study of shared clonotypes between healthy human individuals. Generated by immunoSEQ multiplex PCR, the TCRdb table keeps only in-frame clones and is missing some. The sample lists about 1 million clones; about 75% were seen once. The sequenced material came from memory CD4+ T cells sorted from blood. Stated subset: CD45RA-negative fraction. This chain uses TRBV6-1 with TRBJ2-3, with D possibly TRBD1 on 6 matching bases. The receptor's source is a man younger than 35 in good health. The CDR3 DNA sequence: TGTGCCAGCAGTGAAGCGGCCGGCAGGGGAGCAGATACGCAGTATTTT. Protein product: CASSEAAGRGADTQYF.